A single sample is the source of the 12 T cell receptor beta chains below, sequenced in a study of shared clonotypes between healthy human individuals. Using immunoSEQ multiplex PCR, the repertoire was profiled, and TCRdb retains in-frame clones only, with some absent. The sample has roughly 1,600,000 clones; around 98.5% are singletons. Input material: naive CD4+ T cells sorted from blood. Sample subset: CD45RA+ positively selected. Source of these receptors: a man aged 30 to 39 in good health.

This clone was counted once. The chain employs TRBV15 and TRBJ2-5; D is unclear. CDR1 is LNHNV, CDR2 YYDKDF, per germline (reference sequence). The CDR3 is 14 amino acids. The V and J ends lost 4 bases and 1 base respectively, with 10 bases between them. Here the CDR3 reads CATSNNWIQETQYF. The CDR3, as DNA: TGTGCCACCAGCAACAACTGGATCCAAGAGACCCAGTACTTC.

The V gene is TRBV5-1, the J gene TRBJ2-5; TRBD2 matches at 8 bases. The CDR3 length is 15 residues. Germline loops: CDR1 SGHRS, CDR2 YFSETQ. V trimming: 3 bases; J trimming: 0 bases; junction bases outside the gene matches: 4. CDR3 DNA sequence: TGCGCCAGCAGCTCGGGACTAGACCACCAAGAGACCCAGTACTTC. Protein sequence: CASSSGLDHQETQYF.

V gene TRBV5-1 combines with J gene TRBJ1-1; D gene ambiguous. The V end was cut by 4 bases, the J end by 1 base, with 11 bases between. Per the germline V gene, CDR1 is SGHRS and CDR2 is YFSETQ. CDR3 size: 14 residues. CDR3 coding DNA: TGCGCCAGCAGCCCGCGCCCGGCGAACACTGAAGCTTTCTTT. Its translation: CASSPRPANTEAFF. Complete variable domain (other parts from reference TRBV5-1 and TRBJ1-1): KAGVTQTPRYLIKTRGQQVTLSCSPISGHRSVSWYQQTPGQGLQFLFEYFSETQRNKGNFPGRFSGRQFSNSRSEMNVSTLELGDSALYLCASSPRPANTEAFFGQGTRLTVV.

This clone is a singleton in its sample. The chain links TRBV5-1 to TRBJ1-1, with a tentative D call TRBD1 (6 bases). Germline V gene lookup returns CDR1 SGHRS and CDR2 YFSETQ. The length of the CDR3 is 16 residues. The V end lost 4 bases, the J end lost 0 bases, and 16 bases lay between the germline ends. CDR3: CASSPRTASLNTEAFF. In DNA form, the CDR3 reads TGCGCCAGCAGCCCCAGGACAGCGAGCTTGAACACTGAAGCTTTCTTT.

The V and J genes are TRBV5-5 and TRBJ2-1; TRBD2 matches 14 bases. The CDR3 spans 17 residues. From germline, CDR1 is SGHKS and CDR2 YYEKEE (reference sequence). V was pared by 4 bases and J by 8 bases, with 11 bases of the junction left unmatched. The CDR3 DNA reads TGTGCCAGCAGCGTGACTAGCGGGAGGGCTCCCTCGGATGAGCAGTTCTTC. Its translation is CASSVTSGRAPSDEQFF.

CDR3 DNA: TGCAGTGCTAGAGCAGGGGACGAGCAGTACTTC. Translated: CSARAGDEQYF. The rearrangement links TRBV20-1 to TRBJ2-7; possibly TRBD1 for D (6 bases). The V and J ends lost 1 base and 5 bases respectively, with 6 bases between them. CDR1 is DFQATT and CDR2 is SNEGSKA in the germline V gene (reference sequence). CDR3 length: 11 amino acids.

V gene TRBV7-3 combines with J gene TRBJ2-1, with D perhaps TRBD1 (5 bases). Trimming removed 1 base at V and 7 bases at J, with 8 bases between. This CDR3 is 13 amino acids long. Germline loops: CDR1 SGHTA, CDR2 FQGTGA. The CDR3 region has the DNA TGTGCCAGCAGCTTAAGCCCAGGGAATGAGCAGTTCTTC. As protein: CASSLSPGNEQFF. The full variable domain, completed using reference TRBV7-3 and TRBJ2-1, is GAGVSQTPSNKVTEKGKYVELRCDPISGHTALYWYRQSLGQGPEFLIYFQGTGAADDSGLPNDRFFAVRPEGSVSTLKIQRTERGDSAVYLCASSLSPGNEQFFGPGTRLTVL.

The chain joins TRBV30 to TRBJ2-7; TRBD1 is a possible D gene (5 bases). The CDR3 loop spans 12 amino acids. V dropped 5 bases and J dropped 0 bases, with 8 bases sitting between them. Per the germline V gene, CDR1 is GTSNPN and CDR2 is SVGIG (reference sequence). CDR3 nucleotides: TGTGCCTGGGTTGGGGCCTCCTACGAGCAGTACTTC. This gives the protein CAWVGASYEQYF. The full variable domain, in which reference TRBV30 and TRBJ2-7 provide the parts outside the CDR3, is SQTIHQWPATLVQPVGSPLSLECTVEGTSNPNLYWYRQAAGRGLQLLFYSVGIGQISSEVPQNLSASRPQDRQFILSSKKLLLSDSGFYLCAWVGASYEQYFGPGTRLTVT.

This clone was recorded only once. The chain couples TRBV5-4 to TRBJ2-1; TRBD1 or TRBD2 may be the D gene (6 bases each). This CDR3 spans 14 amino acids. Germline values: CDR1 SGHNT, CDR2 YYREEE (reference sequence). V lost 0 bases and J 7 bases, leaving 11 bases between the germline ends. The CDR3 loop reads CASSLVVGGNEQFF. In DNA, the CDR3 is TGTGCCAGCAGCTTGGTAGTAGGGGGGAATGAGCAGTTCTTC.

The chain employs TRBV28 and TRBJ2-1; D is possibly TRBD2 (5 bases). The V gene's germline CDR1 is MDHEN and CDR2 SYDVKM. The CDR3 loop spans 13 amino acids. Trimming cost V 6 bases and J 0 bases, with 6 bases left between them. CDR3: CASRRDSYNEQFF. CDR3 DNA sequence: TGTGCCAGCAGACGGGACTCCTACAATGAGCAGTTCTTC.

This chain links TRBV5-1 with TRBJ2-1; D possibly uses TRBD1 or TRBD2 (5 bases each). This CDR3 is built from 16 residues. Per germline, CDR1 SGHRS and CDR2 YFSETQ. The V end lost 3 bases, the J end lost 2 bases, and 15 bases lay between the germline ends. This CDR3 is CASSSSQGSAYNEQFF. The CDR3 DNA follows: TGCGCCAGCAGCTCCAGCCAGGGTAGCGCCTACAATGAGCAGTTCTTC.

The V and J genes are TRBV5-1 and TRBJ2-7; possibly TRBD1 or TRBD2 for D (5 bases each). CDR1 and CDR2 from the germline V gene are SGHRS and YFSETQ. This CDR3 has 17 amino acids. V gave up 4 bases and J gave up 5 bases, with 25 bases separating them. The CDR3, as DNA: TGCGCCAGCAGCCCTCCCCGGCAGACAGCCTGGGACCACGAGCAGTACTTC. It codes for CASSPPRQTAWDHEQYF.